Presented here are 8 T cell receptor beta chains from one specimen sequenced in a study of blood T cells in healthy people across ages. For the second PCR, which ran for about 6 to 11 cycles, a sample-barcoded 5' primer and a J-beta primer mix were used. MiXCR was run by TCRdb on the 5' RACE reads, yielding one entry per CDR3 protein. The sample lists about 730,000 distinct CDR3 sequences, 35% to 45% seen once, with 20% to 25% in the top ten. Sequencing input: blood. The receptors were gathered from a woman aged 60-75 years in good health.

The CDR3 nucleotides are TGTGCCAGCAGCTTTGCCGGGACTAGCGGATCAGATACGCAGTATTTT. It codes for CASSFAGTSGSDTQYF. The rearrangement links TRBV7-2 to TRBJ2-3, with 11 bases lining up with TRBD2. In germline, CDR1 is SGHTA, CDR2 FQGNSA. Germline trimming cut 3 bases from V and 4 bases from J; bases unmatched to any gene: 6. The CDR3 consists of 16 residues. Together with reference TRBV7-2 and TRBJ2-3, the CDR3 gives the full variable domain: GAGVSQSPSNKVTEKGKDVELRCDPISGHTALYWYRQSLGQGLEFLIYFQGNSAPDKSGLPSDRFSAERTGGSVSTLTIQRTQQEDSAVYLCASSFAGTSGSDTQYFGPGTRLTVL.

This CDR3 is CASSLNIAANTEAFF. CDR3 DNA sequence: TGTGCCAGCAGCTTAAATATTGCCGCGAACACTGAAGCTTTCTTT. The V call is TRBV7-2, the J call TRBJ1-1; D unresolved. Trimming removed 2 bases at V and 1 base at J, with 11 bases between. The CDR3 is made up of 15 amino acids. Germline CDR1 SGHTA, CDR2 FQGNSA.

The rearrangement links TRBV10-3 to TRBJ2-3; no firm D call. Germline CDR1 ENHRY, CDR2 SYGVKD. Trimming took 5 bases from V and 2 from J, leaving 11 bases between them. The CDR3 is made up of 14 amino acids. The CDR3: CAISQLLDTDTQYF. CDR3 bases: TGTGCCATCAGTCAACTTCTAGACACAGATACGCAGTATTTT.

The J gene is TRBJ1-1, the V gene TRBV13; 10 nucleotides line up with TRBD1. The CDR3 sequence is 16 residues long. V was pared by 2 bases and J by 1 base, with 4 bases of the junction left unmatched. Per germline, CDR1 PRHDT and CDR2 FYEKMQ (reference sequence). As DNA, the CDR3 is TGTGCCAGCAGCTTAAGTAGGGACAGGGGGAACACTGAAGCTTTCTTT. This gives the protein CASSLSRDRGNTEAFF.

This clonotype has more than one count but fewer than ten. V is TRBV9 and J is TRBJ2-5, with D unclear. Germline V gives CDR1 SGDLS, CDR2 YYNGEE. The CDR3 loop spans 17 amino acids. Trimming removed 1 base at V and 0 bases at J, with 16 bases between. The CDR3 coding sequence is TGTGCCAGCAGCGTATCGCCAGTAGCCGTGTACCAAGAGACCCAGTACTTC. It translates to CASSVSPVAVYQETQYF.

This chain connects TRBV6-1 to TRBJ2-1; possible D gene TRBD2, 7 bases. Trimming took 7 bases from V and 7 from J, leaving 17 bases between them. The CDR3 loop spans 14 amino acids. The germline CDR1 and CDR2 sequences are MNHNS and SASEGT. This CDR3 reads CASTEGRGQNEQFF. As DNA, the CDR3 is TGTGCCAGCACCGAGGGGCGGGGGCAGAATGAGCAGTTCTTC.

CDR3 in amino acids: CASTEASGRPTYNEQYF. CDR3 DNA sequence: TGTGCCAGCACCGAGGCTAGCGGGAGGCCCACCTACAATGAGCAGTACTTC. The gene calls are TRBV2 and TRBJ2-1, with TRBD2 identical over 11 bases. The tail of the sequence fits TRBJ2-7 better, so the J call may be wrong. Germline V gene data show CDR1 as SNHLY and CDR2 as FYNNEI. The CDR3 spans 17 residues.

This clonotype was seen ten or more times. The V call is TRBV7-2, the J call TRBJ2-5, with 8 bases identical to TRBD2. The CDR3 is made up of 14 amino acids. V lost 2 bases to trimming and J lost 5 bases; unmatched junction nucleotides: 4. Germline V lookup: CDR1 SGHTA, CDR2 FQGNSA. The CDR3 region has the DNA TGTGCCAGCAGCTTAAATAGCGGGAAGGAGACCCAGTACTTC. It specifies CASSLNSGKETQYF.